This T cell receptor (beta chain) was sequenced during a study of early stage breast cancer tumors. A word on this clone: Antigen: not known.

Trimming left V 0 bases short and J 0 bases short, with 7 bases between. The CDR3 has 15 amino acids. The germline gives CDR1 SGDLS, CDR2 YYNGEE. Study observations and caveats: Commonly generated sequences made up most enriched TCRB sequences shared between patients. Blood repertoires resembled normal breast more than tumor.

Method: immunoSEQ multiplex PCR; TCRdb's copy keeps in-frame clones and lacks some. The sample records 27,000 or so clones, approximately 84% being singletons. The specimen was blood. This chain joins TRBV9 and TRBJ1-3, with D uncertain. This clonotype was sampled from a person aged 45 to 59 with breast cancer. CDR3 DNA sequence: TGTGCCAGCAGCGTAGCCGAAGTCTCTGGAAACACCATATATTTT. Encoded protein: CASSVAEVSGNTIYF.